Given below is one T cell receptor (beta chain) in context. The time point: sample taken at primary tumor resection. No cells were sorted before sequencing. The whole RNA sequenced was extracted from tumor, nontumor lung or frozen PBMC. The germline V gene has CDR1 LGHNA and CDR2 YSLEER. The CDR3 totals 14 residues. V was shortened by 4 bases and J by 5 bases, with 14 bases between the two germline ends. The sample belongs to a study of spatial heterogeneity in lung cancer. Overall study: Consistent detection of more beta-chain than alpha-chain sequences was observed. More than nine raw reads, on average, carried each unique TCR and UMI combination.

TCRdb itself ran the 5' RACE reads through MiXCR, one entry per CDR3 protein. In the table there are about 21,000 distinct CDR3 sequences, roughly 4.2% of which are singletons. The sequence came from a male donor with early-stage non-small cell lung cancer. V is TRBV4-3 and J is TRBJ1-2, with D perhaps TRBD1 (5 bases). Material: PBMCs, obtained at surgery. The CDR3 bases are TGCGCCAGCAGCCGGTCACAGGATTCATATGGCTACACCTTC. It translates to CASSRSQDSYGYTF.